The entry below describes one T cell receptor (beta chain). At least ten counts were recorded for this clonotype. Its binding antigen is unknown. Per-base qualities were not stored, and no clone one base away is much larger. The data were taken from a study of T cell repertoires in cytomegalovirus infection (dated by TCRdb to 2018 to 2020). Study-level background: The HLA type of each donor mattered for the analysis, because public TCR beta signatures pointed to carriage of CMV infection along with the matching HLA type.

Results the study describes overall, beyond this receptor: The ex vivo response was dominated by HLA-C-restricted CMV-specific TCR beta clonotypes, and the single most frequent clonotype in two of eight donors was supplied by these HLA-C-restricted clonotypes. In both this cohort and an independent roughly 400-donor cohort, the cumulative frequency of public TCR beta family members distinguished carriers of CMV infection plus the relevant HLA type.

Trimming accounts for 7 bases at V and 7 bases at J, while the number of junction bases matched to no gene is 6. Measured from the cysteine to the phenylalanine, the CDR3 is 13 residues long. Only the CDR3 part of the read is kept: 39 bases, read in frame from the first base. CDR1 and CDR2 were assigned from the germline V gene as MNHEY and SVGEGT. Sequencing instrument: Illumina HiSeq 1500. TCRdb applied fastp at Q25 and MiXCR to the public reads, then kept only in-frame beta chains. Every CDR3 protein is listed once, alongside the most common genes and DNA of its rows. Across this sample there are nearly 550,000 distinct CDR3 sequences, with 16% seen only once. The ten largest clonotypes hold about 24% of the sample.

The TCR sequence derives from a human donor in good health (CMV status not recorded). Some clones in this sample may be carry-over from other donors' samples. Recombination linked TRBV6-2 or TRBV6-3 to TRBJ2-2, and 7 bases in between align with TRBD2. Sequencing input: CD8+ T cells from PBMCs. The bases are TGTGCCAGCAATGCGGGAGCGGTCGGGGAGCTGTTTTTT. The resulting protein is CASNAGAVGELFF.